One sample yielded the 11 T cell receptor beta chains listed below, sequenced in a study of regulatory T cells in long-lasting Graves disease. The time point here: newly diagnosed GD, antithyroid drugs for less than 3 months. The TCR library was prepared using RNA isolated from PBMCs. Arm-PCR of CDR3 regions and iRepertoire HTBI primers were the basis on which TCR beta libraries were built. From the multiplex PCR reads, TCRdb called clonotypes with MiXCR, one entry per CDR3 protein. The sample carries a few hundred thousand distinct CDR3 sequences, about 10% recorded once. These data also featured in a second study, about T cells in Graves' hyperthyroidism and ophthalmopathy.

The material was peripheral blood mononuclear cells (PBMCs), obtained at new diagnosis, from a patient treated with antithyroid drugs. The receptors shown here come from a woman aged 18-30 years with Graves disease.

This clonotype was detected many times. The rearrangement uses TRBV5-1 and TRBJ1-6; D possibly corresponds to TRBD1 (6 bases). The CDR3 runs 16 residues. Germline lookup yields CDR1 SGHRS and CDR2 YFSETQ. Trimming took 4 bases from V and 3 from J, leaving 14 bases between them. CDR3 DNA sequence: TGCGCCAGCAGCGACCCCCAGGGGATCTATAATTCACCCCTCCACTTT. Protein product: CASSDPQGIYNSPLHF.

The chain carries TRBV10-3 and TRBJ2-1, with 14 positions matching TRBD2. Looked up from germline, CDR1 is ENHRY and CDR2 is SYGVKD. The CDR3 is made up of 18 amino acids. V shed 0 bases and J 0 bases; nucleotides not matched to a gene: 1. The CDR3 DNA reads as TGTGCCATCAGTGAGTCCGGACTAGCGGGAGGCTCCTACAATGAGCAGTTCTTC. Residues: CAISESGLAGGSYNEQFF.

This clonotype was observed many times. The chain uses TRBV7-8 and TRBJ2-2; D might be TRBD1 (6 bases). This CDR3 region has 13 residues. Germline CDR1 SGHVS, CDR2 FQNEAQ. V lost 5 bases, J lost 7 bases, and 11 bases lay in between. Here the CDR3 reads CASSVQGIGELFF. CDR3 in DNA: TGTGCCAGCAGCGTACAGGGAATCGGGGAGCTGTTTTTT.

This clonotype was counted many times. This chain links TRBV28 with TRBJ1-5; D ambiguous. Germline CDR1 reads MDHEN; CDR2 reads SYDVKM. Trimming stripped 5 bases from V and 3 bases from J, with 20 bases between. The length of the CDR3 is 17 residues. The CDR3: CASSLFPYKQLNQPQHF. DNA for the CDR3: TGTGCCAGCAGTCTATTCCCATATAAACAGCTCAATCAGCCCCAGCATTTT.

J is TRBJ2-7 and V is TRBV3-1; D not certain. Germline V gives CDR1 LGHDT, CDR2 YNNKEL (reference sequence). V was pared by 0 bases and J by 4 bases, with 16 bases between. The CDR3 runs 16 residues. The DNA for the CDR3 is TGTGCCAGCAGCCAAGATGGGCGGTTGAGAGCTTACGAGCAGTACTTC. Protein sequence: CASSQDGRLRAYEQYF.

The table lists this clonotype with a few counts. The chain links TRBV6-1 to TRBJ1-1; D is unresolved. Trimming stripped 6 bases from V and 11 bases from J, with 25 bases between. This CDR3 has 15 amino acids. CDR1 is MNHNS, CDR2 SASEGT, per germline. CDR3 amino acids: CASSRGSIHDLGAFF. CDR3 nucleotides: TGTGCCAGCAGCCGCGGAAGCATACATGATTTGGGGGCTTTCTTT.

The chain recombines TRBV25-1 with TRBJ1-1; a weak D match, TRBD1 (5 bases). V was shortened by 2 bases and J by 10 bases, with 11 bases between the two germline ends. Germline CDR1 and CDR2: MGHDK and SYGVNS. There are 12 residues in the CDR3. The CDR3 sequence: CASSEIGGTAFF. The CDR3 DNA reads TGTGCCAGCAGTGAAATCGGTGGGACAGCTTTCTTT.

CDR3 residues: CASSITKSGGTQYF. For the CDR3, the DNA is TGTGCCAGTAGTATAACAAAGTCTGGAGGTACGCAGTATTTT. The V call is TRBV19, the J call TRBJ2-3; weak D call: TRBD2 (5 bases). The CDR3 has 14 residues. V lost 2 bases and J lost 8, with 14 bases in between. Per the germline V gene, CDR1 is LNHDA and CDR2 is SQIVND (reference sequence).

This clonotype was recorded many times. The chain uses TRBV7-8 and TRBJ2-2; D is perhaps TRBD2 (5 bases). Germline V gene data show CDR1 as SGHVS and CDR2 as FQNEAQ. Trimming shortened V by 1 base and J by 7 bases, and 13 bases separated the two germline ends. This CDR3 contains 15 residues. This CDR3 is CASSLETNSYGELFF. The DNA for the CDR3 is TGTGCCAGCAGCTTAGAGACTAATTCGTACGGGGAGCTGTTTTTT.

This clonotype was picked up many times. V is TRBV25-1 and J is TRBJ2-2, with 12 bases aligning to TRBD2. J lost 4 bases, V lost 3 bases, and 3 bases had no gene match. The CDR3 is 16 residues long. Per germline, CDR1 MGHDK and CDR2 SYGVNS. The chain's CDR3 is CASSEGLAGATGELFF. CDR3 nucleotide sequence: TGTGCCAGCAGTGAGGGACTAGCGGGTGCCACCGGGGAGCTGTTTTTT.

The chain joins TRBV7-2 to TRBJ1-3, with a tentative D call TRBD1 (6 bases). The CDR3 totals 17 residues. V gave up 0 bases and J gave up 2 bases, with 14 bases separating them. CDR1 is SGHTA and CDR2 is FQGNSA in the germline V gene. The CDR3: CASSLAPPDRPGNTIYF. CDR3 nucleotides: TGTGCCAGCAGCTTAGCACCGCCGGACAGACCTGGAAACACCATATATTTT. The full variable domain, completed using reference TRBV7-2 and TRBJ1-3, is GAGVSQSPSNKVTEKGKDVELRCDPISGHTALYWYRQSLGQGLEFLIYFQGNSAPDKSGLPSDRFSAERTGGSVSTLTIQRTQQEDSAVYLCASSLAPPDRPGNTIYFGEGSWLTVV.